The 24 T cell receptor beta chains presented below share a single source sample, sequenced in a study of CD8+CD57+ T cells in acquired aplastic anemia. An expansion of CD8+CD57+ cells by flow cytometry had been shown in patients chosen for sequencing. TCR beta VDJ and CDR3 were profiled, and genomic DNA was the template. TCRdb fed the reads into MiXCR, producing one record per CDR3 protein. The table shows more than 200,000 distinct CDR3 sequences, with almost 50% occurring only once. Specimen: sorted CD4+, CD8+, or CD8+CD57+ T cells (not recorded which) from PBMCs. These receptors all come from a human donor with aplastic anemia.

On this clonotype itself: Given a much more abundant clone one base away, this may be a read error. V and J are TRBV10-3 and TRBJ1-2; the D gene is possibly TRBD1 (5 bases). The V gene's germline CDR1 is ENHRY and CDR2 SYGVKD. There are 15 residues in the CDR3. The CDR3 is CASNPYATGYYGNTF. In nucleotides, the CDR3 is TGTGCCAGCAACCCTTACGCCACAGGATACTATGGCAACACCTTC.

This chain joins TRBV7-3 and TRBJ2-2; 7 bases fit TRBD1. V was pared by 6 bases and J by 5 bases, with 6 bases of the junction left unmatched. From germline, CDR1 is SGHTA and CDR2 FQGTGA. The CDR3 length is 14 residues. The DNA of the CDR3 is TGTGCCAGCAGACCACCGGGACAGACCGGGGAGCTGTTTTTT. Translating it yields CASRPPGQTGELFF.

This clonotype came up a few times. The V call is TRBV9, the J call TRBJ1-1; TRBD1 matches at 7 bases. The junction had 5 bases not matched to a gene; V was cut back by 2 bases and J by 4 bases. Germline V CDR1 and CDR2: SGDLS, YYNGEE. CDR3 length equals 14 residues. The CDR3 nucleotides are TGTGCCAGCAGCGTGACCGCAGGGGGCACTGAAGCTTTCTTT. Protein: CASSVTAGGTEAFF.

This clonotype occurred many times. The V call is TRBV2, the J call TRBJ2-7; D is undetermined. V lost 1 base, J lost 0 bases, and 7 bases lay in between. The CDR3 length is 14 residues. CDR1 is SNHLY and CDR2 is FYNNEI in the germline V gene. In nucleotides, the CDR3 is TGTGCCAGCAGTGAAGATACAAACTCCTACGAGCAGTACTTC. Residues: CASSEDTNSYEQYF.

V is TRBV6-6 and J is TRBJ2-4; the match to TRBD1 covers 7 bases. Looked up from germline, CDR1 is MNHNY and CDR2 is SVGAGI (reference sequence). The trim removed 0 bases at V and 5 bases at J, leaving 1 base unmatched. This CDR3 spans 14 amino acids. The DNA for the CDR3 is TGTGCCAGCAGTTACTCAGGGGGCGAAAACATTCAGTACTTC. Its protein is CASSYSGGENIQYF.

This clonotype showed up many times. This rearrangement joins TRBV2 to TRBJ1-2; tentatively, D is TRBD1 (5 bases). V was trimmed by 3 bases and J by 5 bases, leaving 10 bases between them. CDR3 length: 13 residues. In germline, CDR1 is SNHLY, CDR2 FYNNEI. The CDR3 here is CASSEGEGYGYTF. The CDR3 DNA reads TGTGCCAGCAGTGAGGGGGAGGGGTATGGCTACACCTTC.

This clonotype was found many times. The chain's CDR3 is CASSRRDREQGPQHF. The CDR3 nucleotides are TGTGCCAGTAGTAGGAGGGACAGGGAGCAAGGGCCCCAGCATTTT. The chain recombines TRBV19 with TRBJ1-5; 9 bases are shared with TRBD1. The CDR3 covers 15 residues. J lost 9 bases, V lost 4 bases, and 10 bases had no gene match. Germline values: CDR1 LNHDA, CDR2 SQIVND (reference sequence). The complete variable domain, with remaining parts taken from reference TRBV19 and TRBJ1-5, reads DGGITQSPKYLFRKEGQNVTLSCEQNLNHDAMYWYRQDPGQGLRLIYYSQIVNDFQKGDIAEGYSVSREKKESFPLTVTSAQKNPTAFYLCASSRRDREQGPQHFGDGTRLSIL.

The V and J genes are TRBV20-1 and TRBJ2-3; TRBD2 matches at 14 bases. The CDR3 has 11 amino acids. Trimming at V came to 6 bases and at J to 11 bases, leaving 1 base not matched to a gene. CDR1 is DFQATT, CDR2 SNEGSKA, per germline (reference sequence). The CDR3 loop reads CSATSGGGQYF. The CDR3, as DNA: TGCAGTGCGACTAGCGGGGGGGGGCAGTATTTT.

Many counts were recorded for this clonotype. The chain has TRBV19 and TRBJ2-7; D is perhaps TRBD1 or TRBD2 (6 bases each). CDR3 length: 15 residues. CDR1 and CDR2 from the germline V gene are LNHDA and SQIVND (reference sequence). The V gene lost 5 bases and the J gene lost 1 base, with 15 bases spanning the gap. CDR3 amino acids: CASSVRRDKSYEQYF. CDR3 nucleotides: TGTGCCAGTAGTGTACGGCGGGACAAGTCCTACGAGCAGTACTTC.

V usage is TRBV7-2 and J usage is TRBJ2-3; TRBD2 aligns across 9 bases. Germline V gives CDR1 SGHTA, CDR2 FQGNSA. J gave up 4 bases and V 1 base, and 12 bases lay outside the gene matches. The CDR3 spans 18 residues. The CDR3 bases are TGTGCCAGCAGCTTAGTGTCTAGCGGGGCCGGCTCGCCAGATACGCAGTATTTT. It translates to CASSLVSSGAGSPDTQYF.

In its sample, this clonotype was seen once. The chain employs TRBV20-1 and TRBJ2-3, with a tentative D call TRBD2 (5 bases). Germline CDR1 DFQATT, CDR2 SNEGSKA (reference sequence). This CDR3 region has 13 residues. Trimming removed 6 bases at V and 11 bases at J, with 21 bases between. Here the CDR3 DNA reads TGCAGTGCCGCATCCGGGGTCTACAATGAGCAGTATTTT. The encoded protein is CSAASGVYNEQYF.

The table lists this clonotype with a few counts. The chain has TRBV5-1 and TRBJ1-6; 7 nucleotides line up with TRBD1. Trimming removed 4 bases from V and 5 bases from J; junction bases left unmatched: 12. Germline CDR1 SGHRS, CDR2 YFSETQ. The CDR3 totals 17 residues. The CDR3 sequence is CASSESSWGQNNSPLHF. CDR3 sequence (DNA): TGCGCCAGCAGCGAATCTTCTTGGGGACAGAATAATTCACCCCTCCACTTT.

This clonotype appeared a few times. The junction departs from germline at one end; a sequencing error may be responsible. V usage is TRBV19 and J usage is TRBJ2-1, with 9 positions matching TRBD2. This CDR3 comprises 14 residues. Germline assignment: CDR1 LNHDA and CDR2 SQIVND (reference sequence). The chain's CDR3 is CASSSGGAYNEQFF. The CDR3 bases are TGTGCCAGTAGTAGCGGGGGGGCCTATAATGAGCAGTTCTTC.

This clonotype was recorded many times. The J gene is TRBJ2-2, the V gene TRBV5-1; D remains ambiguous. The germline gives CDR1 SGHRS, CDR2 YFSETQ. The CDR3 loop spans 13 amino acids. Trimming cost V 2 bases and J 5 bases, with 7 bases left between them. CDR3 region: CASSLDGTGELFF. DNA for the CDR3: TGCGCCAGCAGCTTAGACGGGACCGGGGAGCTGTTTTTT.

In its sample, this clonotype was seen once. An end of the junction does not agree with germline; a read error may underlie this. V and J are TRBV4-3 and TRBJ1-6; D is uncertain. The CDR3 extends over 18 amino acids. From germline, CDR1 is LGHNA and CDR2 YSLEER. CDR3 region: CASSHTATGSSYDSPLHF. In DNA form, the CDR3 reads TGCGCCAGCAGCCACACCGCTACGGGTAGCTCCTATGATTCACCCCTCCACTTT.

This clonotype occurred many times. The rearrangement uses TRBV7-9 and TRBJ2-2; TRBD2 agrees at 16 bases. The CDR3 covers 20 residues. The germline V gene has CDR1 SEHNR and CDR2 FQNEAQ (reference sequence). Trimming at V came to 6 bases and at J to 0 bases, leaving 10 bases not matched to a gene. Here the CDR3 DNA reads TGTGCCAGCAGACCCTCGGGACTAGCGGGGGGGACCTCGAACACCGGGGAGCTGTTTTTT. Its protein is CASRPSGLAGGTSNTGELFF. Full variable domain (remainder filled in from reference TRBV7-9 and TRBJ2-2): DTGVSQNPRHKITKRGQNVTFRCDPISEHNRLYWYRQTLGQGPEFLTYFQNEAQLEKSRLLSDRFSAERPKGSFSTLEIQRTEQGDSAMYLCASRPSGLAGGTSNTGELFFGEGSRLTVL.

The rearrangement joins TRBV10-3 to TRBJ1-5; 9 nucleotides match TRBD1. Germline lookup yields CDR1 ENHRY and CDR2 SYGVKD. CDR3 length: 16 amino acids. V shed 2 bases and J 4 bases; nucleotides not matched to a gene: 6. As DNA, the CDR3 is TGTGCCATCAGTGAGGGGAAGGACAGGGGAAATCAGCCCCAGCATTTT. Its translation is CAISEGKDRGNQPQHF.

For this clonotype: This may arise from a read error, as a much more abundant clone is one base away. The V gene is TRBV18, the J gene TRBJ1-6, with D uncertain. Per the germline V gene, CDR1 is KGHSH and CDR2 is LQKENI. CDR3 length equals 13 residues. CDR3 sequence: CASSVGTNSPHHF. The CDR3 nucleotides read TGTGCCAGCTCAGTCGGAACTAATTCACCCCACCACTTT.

This sequence joins TRBV20-1 and TRBJ2-5; the match to TRBD2 covers 12 bases. Losses at the gene ends were 2 bases for V and 5 bases for J; bases not matched to a gene: 9. The CDR3 extends over 16 amino acids. Germline V gene lookup returns CDR1 DFQATT and CDR2 SNEGSKA (reference sequence). CDR3 nucleotide sequence: TGCAGTGCTAGAACCTCTTTTCTAGCGGGGGGGGAGACCCAGTACTTC. Amino acid sequence: CSARTSFLAGGETQYF.

The chain has TRBV29-1 and TRBJ2-1; 9 nucleotides match TRBD2. Germline CDR1 reads SQVTM; CDR2 reads ANQGSEA. The CDR3 consists of 14 residues. J lost 12 bases, V lost 5 bases, and 14 bases had no gene match. CDR3 residues: CSVRAGGGPVRQFF. The CDR3 coding sequence is TGCAGCGTTAGAGCGGGGGGCGGGCCGGTGAGGCAGTTCTTC.

This clonotype was recorded only once. The chain carries TRBV24-1 and TRBJ1-2; weak D call: TRBD1 (6 bases). With 6 bases removed from V and 6 bases from J, the gap between germline ends came to 13 bases. The CDR3 spans 13 residues. Germline CDR1 KGHDR, CDR2 SFDVKD. Written as DNA, the CDR3 is TGTGCCACCAGTCGTCCAGGGGAACATGGCTACACCTTC. Its translation is CATSRPGEHGYTF.

The rearrangement links TRBV29-1 to TRBJ2-1; 11 positions agree with TRBD2. The germline V gene encodes CDR1 SQVTM and CDR2 ANQGSEA. Germline trimming cut 7 bases from V and 4 bases from J; bases unmatched to any gene: 9. There are 15 residues in the CDR3. CDR3 sequence reads: CSANLAGGSYNEQFF. CDR3 nucleotides: TGCAGCGCCAATCTAGCGGGGGGCTCGTACAATGAGCAGTTCTTC.

Notes on this clonotype: The conserved phenylalanine or tryptophan normally closing the CDR3 is absent here, so this likely arose from a read error. No DNA is shown, since the ends of the CDR3 on it are uncertain; the CDR3 is the one TCRdb lists. This chain links TRBV3-2 with TRBJ2-7; no check of the table's D call, TRBD1, against the DNA was made. TRBV3-2 is assigned pseudogene status. The CDR3 contains 15 residues when both ends are counted. This chain's CDR3 is CASSAYRGDSYEQYS.

This clonotype was seen at least ten times. The chain joins TRBV5-1 to TRBJ2-7; weak D call: TRBD2 (6 bases). This CDR3 has 14 residues. The V and J ends lost 0 bases and 6 bases respectively, with 13 bases between them. Per germline, CDR1 SGHRS and CDR2 YFSETQ. CDR3 protein: CASSLDGGESEQYF. CDR3 sequence (DNA): TGCGCCAGCAGCTTGGACGGGGGAGAATCCGAGCAGTACTTC.